The 25 T cell receptor beta chains in this list originate from one sample, sequenced in a study of cytomegalovirus exposure and HLA in healthy donors. PCR primers comprised 60 Vbeta and 13 Jbeta primers. Here immunoSEQ multiplex PCR was the method, and the copy in TCRdb shows in-frame clones only, minus some. The table records 100,000 to 150,000 clones, around 81% of them present only once. The sequencing sample was made of PBMCs. The receptor source for this set is a young man in good health and CMV-seronegative.

The chain has TRBV15 and TRBJ1-6, with a tentative D call TRBD1 (5 bases). This CDR3 comprises 14 residues. From germline, CDR1 is LNHNV and CDR2 YYDKDF (reference sequence). The V end lost 3 bases, the J end lost 4 bases, and 7 bases lay between the germline ends. In DNA form, the CDR3 reads TGTGCCACCAGCAGGACAGCTTATAATTCACCCCTCCACTTT. It is translated as CATSRTAYNSPLHF.

The chain has TRBV6-1 and TRBJ1-2; possible D gene TRBD1, 6 bases. V was pared by 10 bases and J by 4 bases, with 22 bases between. CDR3 length equals 15 residues. Germline V gene lookup returns CDR1 MNHNS and CDR2 SASEGT. This chain's CDR3 is CATESGAYTSYGYTF. The DNA for the CDR3 is TGTGCCACCGAATCAGGGGCCTACACTTCCTATGGCTACACCTTC.

This sequence joins TRBV4-3 and TRBJ1-2, with 8 nucleotides matching TRBD1. Germline values: CDR1 LGHNA, CDR2 YSLEER. V was clipped by 1 base and J by 7 bases; unmatched bases: 17. CDR3 length: 18 amino acids. Here the CDR3 reads CASSQVLAGGRWWFGYTF. The CDR3 nucleotides are TGCGCCAGCAGCCAAGTTCTGGCAGGGGGCCGTTGGTGGTTTGGCTACACCTTC.

This sequence joins TRBV11-2 and TRBJ1-4, with D possibly being TRBD1 (6 bases). Germline CDR1 and CDR2: SGHAT and FQNNGV. The ends were cut back, 1 base at V and 10 bases at J, with 13 bases in the middle. This CDR3 has 14 amino acids. Written as DNA, the CDR3 is TGTGCCAGCAGCTTAGGGCCTAGAGGGGGAAAACTGTTTTTT. It is translated as CASSLGPRGGKLFF. Using reference TRBV11-2 and TRBJ1-4 for the parts outside the CDR3, the full variable domain is EAGVAQSPRYKIIEKRQSVAFWCNPISGHATLYWYQQILGQGPKLLIQFQNNGVVDDSQLPKDRFSAERLKGVDSTLKIQPAKLEDSAVYLCASSLGPRGGKLFFGSGTQLSVL.

The CDR3 spells CASSLESSPLHF. CDR3 sequence (DNA): TGTGCCAGCAGCTTAGAAAGCTCACCCCTCCACTTT. The V call is TRBV7-9, the J call TRBJ1-6; D uncertain. V lost 1 base and J lost 10, with 5 bases in between. The CDR3 length is 12 residues. CDR1 is SEHNR and CDR2 is FQNEAQ in the germline V gene (reference sequence).

This clone was observed a handful of times. This chain connects TRBV9 to TRBJ1-1; tentatively, D is TRBD1 (6 bases). Germline CDR1 and CDR2: SGDLS and YYNGEE. The V end lost 4 bases, the J end lost 4 bases, and 11 bases lay between the germline ends. The length of the CDR3 is 13 residues. The CDR3 nucleotides are TGTGCCAGCAGCCAACAGGGTTTCACTGAAGCTTTCTTT. It yields the protein CASSQQGFTEAFF.

This CDR3 is CAWTKIGAQETQYF. The CDR3 nucleotides are TGTGCCTGGACTAAAATTGGGGCCCAAGAGACCCAGTACTTC. The genes are TRBV30 and TRBJ2-5, with D maybe TRBD1 (5 bases). This CDR3 spans 14 amino acids. CDR1 is GTSNPN and CDR2 is SVGIG in the germline V gene (reference sequence). Trimming pared 4 bases from V and 1 base from J, leaving 13 bases between.

The CDR3 DNA sequence: TGCGCCAGCAGCCATATGGGCGGGACTAGCGGGGTCAATGAGCAGTTCTTC. This translates into CASSHMGGTSGVNEQFF. The chain has TRBV4-3 and TRBJ2-1; the match to TRBD2 covers 13 bases. The CDR3 spans 17 residues. Germline V CDR1 and CDR2: LGHNA, YSLEER. Losses at the gene ends were 3 bases for V and 6 bases for J; bases not matched to a gene: 8.

The chain joins TRBV30 to TRBJ2-7; D might be TRBD1 (5 bases). The CDR3 runs 15 residues. Germline CDR1 reads GTSNPN; CDR2 reads SVGIG (reference sequence). The V gene lost 0 bases and the J gene lost 5 bases, with 17 bases spanning the gap. As DNA, the CDR3 is TGTGCCTGGAGTGTACGGTTTCAGGGCTCTGACGAGCAGTACTTC. Protein product: CAWSVRFQGSDEQYF.

The gene calls are TRBV15 and TRBJ2-1; 8 bases agree with TRBD1. The CDR3 has 17 amino acids. The J segment lost 6 bases and the V segment lost 3 bases, leaving 13 bases of the junction unmatched. Germline V lookup: CDR1 LNHNV, CDR2 YYDKDF (reference sequence). CDR3 in amino acids: CATSSPLSGTGANEQFF. In DNA, the CDR3 is TGTGCCACCAGCAGTCCACTTTCCGGGACAGGAGCCAATGAGCAGTTCTTC.

This clone was counted only a few times. This chain connects TRBV10-2 to TRBJ2-5, with a possible D match to TRBD1 (7 bases). CDR1 and CDR2 (germline): WSHSY, SAAADI. V was pared by 4 bases and J by 3 bases, with 15 bases between. This CDR3 has 15 residues. CDR3 sequence reads: CASSAFSGQEETQYF. The CDR3, as DNA: TGCGCCAGCAGTGCTTTTAGCGGACAGGAAGAGACCCAGTACTTC.

CDR3 protein: CASSPNGGEETQYF. CDR3 bases: TGTGCCAGCAGCCCGAATGGGGGGGAAGAGACCCAGTACTTC. The chain carries TRBV5-4 and TRBJ2-5; 7 positions agree with TRBD2. Germline CDR1 reads SGHNT; CDR2 reads YYREEE (reference sequence). The trim removed 4 bases at V and 3 bases at J, leaving 6 bases unmatched. This CDR3 has 14 residues.

The CDR3 spells CACYRGSSYEQYF. In DNA, the CDR3 is TGTGCCTGCTACAGGGGTAGCTCCTACGAGCAGTACTTC. The chain links TRBV30 to TRBJ2-7, with 7 bases identical to TRBD1. CDR1 is GTSNPN and CDR2 is SVGIG in the germline V gene (reference sequence). The junction had 5 bases not matched to a gene; V was cut back by 6 bases and J by 0 bases. CDR3 length: 13 residues. Full variable domain (missing parts from reference TRBV30 and TRBJ2-7): SQTIHQWPATLVQPVGSPLSLECTVEGTSNPNLYWYRQAAGRGLQLLFYSVGIGQISSEVPQNLSASRPQDRQFILSSKKLLLSDSGFYLCACYRGSSYEQYFGPGTRLTVT.

This chain links TRBV28 with TRBJ2-7, with D hard to call. This CDR3 region has 13 residues. In germline, CDR1 is MDHEN, CDR2 SYDVKM. Trimming took off 3 bases at V and 2 bases at J, with 8 bases between the two ends. The CDR3 nucleotides are TGTGCCAGCAGTTTGGCAGGCCCCTACGAGCAGTACTTC. Encoded protein: CASSLAGPYEQYF.

The CDR3: CAIKGGDSSTDTQYF. The CDR3, as DNA: TGTGCCATCAAGGGTGGGGACTCTAGCACAGATACGCAGTATTTT. The genes are TRBV10-3 and TRBJ2-3; possibly TRBD2 for D (6 bases). V shed 7 bases and J shed 0 bases, with 14 bases lying between them. The germline gives CDR1 ENHRY, CDR2 SYGVKD. The CDR3 is made up of 15 amino acids.

V and J are TRBV5-1 and TRBJ1-5, with TRBD1 as a possible D gene (5 bases). Germline values: CDR1 SGHRS, CDR2 YFSETQ. CDR3 size: 16 residues. V was cut by 4 bases and J by 8 bases, with 22 bases left in between. Here the CDR3 reads CASSEGGAGGSKPQHF. For the CDR3, the DNA is TGCGCCAGCAGCGAGGGAGGGGCCGGGGGTTCGAAGCCCCAGCATTTT.

The chain links TRBV16 to TRBJ1-5; 8 positions agree with TRBD1. Germline lookup yields CDR1 KGHSY and CDR2 FQNENV. J gave up 6 bases and V 5 bases, and 6 bases lay outside the gene matches. The CDR3 runs to 14 residues. The CDR3 bases are TGTGCCAGCAGCGGCGGGACAGGTGTTCAGCCCCAGCATTTT. Translated: CASSGGTGVQPQHF.

V is TRBV19 and J is TRBJ1-1; the match to TRBD1 covers 7 bases. Germline V gene lookup returns CDR1 LNHDA and CDR2 SQIVND (reference sequence). V lost 10 bases to trimming and J lost 8 bases; unmatched junction nucleotides: 16. The CDR3 is 14 amino acids. This CDR3 is CATTPTQGDQEAFF. Here the CDR3 DNA reads TGTGCCACCACGCCGACGCAGGGGGATCAGGAAGCTTTCTTT.

A few counts support this clone. The chain is built from TRBV6-5 and TRBJ1-5; a weak D match, TRBD1 (5 bases). Looked up from germline, CDR1 is MNHEY and CDR2 is SVGAGI. The CDR3 runs 13 residues. V lost 2 bases, J lost 4 bases, and 6 bases lay in between. The CDR3, as DNA: TGTGCCAGCAGTTACGGGGGGAATCAGCCCCAGCATTTT. This translates into CASSYGGNQPQHF.

This chain uses TRBV7-2 with TRBJ2-5, with 7 nucleotides matching TRBD1. The V gene's germline CDR1 is SGHTA and CDR2 FQGNSA. This CDR3 contains 16 residues. V lost 5 bases to trimming and J lost 5 bases; unmatched junction nucleotides: 14. DNA of the CDR3: TGTGCCAGCAGCCCCCACAGGGGCGAACCTGGGGAGACCCAGTACTTC. Translation gives CASSPHRGEPGETQYF.

This clone was observed a few times. V is TRBV5-1 and J is TRBJ2-6; 8 positions agree with TRBD1. Looked up from germline, CDR1 is SGHRS and CDR2 is YFSETQ. V was clipped by 4 bases and J by 4 bases; unmatched bases: 4. There are 15 residues in the CDR3. CDR3 sequence (DNA): TGCGCCAGCAGCCTGACAGGGGTCGGGGCCAACGTCCTGACTTTC. Its translation is CASSLTGVGANVLTF.

The rearrangement uses TRBV5-8 and TRBJ1-3, with a possible D match to TRBD1 (5 bases). Trimming took 4 bases from V and 3 from J, leaving 14 bases between them. Germline CDR1 and CDR2: SGHTS and YDEGEE. The CDR3 is made up of 15 amino acids. CDR3 region: CASSRPGINGNTIYF. The CDR3 DNA sequence: TGTGCCAGCAGCCGCCCAGGGATAAATGGAAACACCATATATTTT.

The CDR3 DNA reads TGTGCCAGCAGCTTGTGGCCAAGTGGCTACACCTTC. Protein sequence: CASSLWPSGYTF. The J gene is TRBJ1-2, the V gene TRBV5-6; D is ambiguous. The CDR3 is made up of 12 amino acids. Germline assignment: CDR1 SGHDT and CDR2 YYEEEE. V gave up 1 base and J gave up 7 bases, with 8 bases separating them. Filled out from reference TRBV5-6 and TRBJ1-2, the complete variable domain reads DAGVTQSPTHLIKTRGQQVTLRCSPKSGHDTVSWYQQALGQGPQFIFQYYEEEERQRGNFPDRFSGHQFPNYSSELNVNALLLGDSALYLCASSLWPSGYTFGSGTRLTVV.

The V gene is TRBV27, the J gene TRBJ1-4; possibly TRBD1 for D (6 bases). This CDR3 region has 14 residues. From germline, CDR1 is MNHEY and CDR2 SMNVEV (reference sequence). Trimming shortened V by 3 bases and J by 6 bases, and 11 bases separated the two germline ends. The CDR3 reads CASSLAEGDEKLFF. The CDR3 bases are TGTGCCAGCAGTTTGGCAGAGGGGGATGAAAAACTGTTTTTT.

The chain links TRBV7-8 to TRBJ1-4; D is perhaps TRBD1 (6 bases). This CDR3 comprises 15 residues. Germline lookup yields CDR1 SGHVS and CDR2 FQNEAQ. Trimming took off 0 bases at V and 4 bases at J, with 9 bases between the two ends. This CDR3 is CASSLARGLNEKLFF. The CDR3 region has the DNA TGTGCCAGCAGCTTAGCGCGGGGGCTTAATGAAAAACTGTTTTTT. Variable domain in full (rest from reference TRBV7-8 and TRBJ1-4): GAGVSQSPRYKVAKRGQDVALRCDPISGHVSLFWYQQALGQGPEFLTYFQNEAQLDKSGLPSDRFFAERPEGSVSTLKIQRTQQEDSAVYLCASSLARGLNEKLFFGSGTQLSVL.